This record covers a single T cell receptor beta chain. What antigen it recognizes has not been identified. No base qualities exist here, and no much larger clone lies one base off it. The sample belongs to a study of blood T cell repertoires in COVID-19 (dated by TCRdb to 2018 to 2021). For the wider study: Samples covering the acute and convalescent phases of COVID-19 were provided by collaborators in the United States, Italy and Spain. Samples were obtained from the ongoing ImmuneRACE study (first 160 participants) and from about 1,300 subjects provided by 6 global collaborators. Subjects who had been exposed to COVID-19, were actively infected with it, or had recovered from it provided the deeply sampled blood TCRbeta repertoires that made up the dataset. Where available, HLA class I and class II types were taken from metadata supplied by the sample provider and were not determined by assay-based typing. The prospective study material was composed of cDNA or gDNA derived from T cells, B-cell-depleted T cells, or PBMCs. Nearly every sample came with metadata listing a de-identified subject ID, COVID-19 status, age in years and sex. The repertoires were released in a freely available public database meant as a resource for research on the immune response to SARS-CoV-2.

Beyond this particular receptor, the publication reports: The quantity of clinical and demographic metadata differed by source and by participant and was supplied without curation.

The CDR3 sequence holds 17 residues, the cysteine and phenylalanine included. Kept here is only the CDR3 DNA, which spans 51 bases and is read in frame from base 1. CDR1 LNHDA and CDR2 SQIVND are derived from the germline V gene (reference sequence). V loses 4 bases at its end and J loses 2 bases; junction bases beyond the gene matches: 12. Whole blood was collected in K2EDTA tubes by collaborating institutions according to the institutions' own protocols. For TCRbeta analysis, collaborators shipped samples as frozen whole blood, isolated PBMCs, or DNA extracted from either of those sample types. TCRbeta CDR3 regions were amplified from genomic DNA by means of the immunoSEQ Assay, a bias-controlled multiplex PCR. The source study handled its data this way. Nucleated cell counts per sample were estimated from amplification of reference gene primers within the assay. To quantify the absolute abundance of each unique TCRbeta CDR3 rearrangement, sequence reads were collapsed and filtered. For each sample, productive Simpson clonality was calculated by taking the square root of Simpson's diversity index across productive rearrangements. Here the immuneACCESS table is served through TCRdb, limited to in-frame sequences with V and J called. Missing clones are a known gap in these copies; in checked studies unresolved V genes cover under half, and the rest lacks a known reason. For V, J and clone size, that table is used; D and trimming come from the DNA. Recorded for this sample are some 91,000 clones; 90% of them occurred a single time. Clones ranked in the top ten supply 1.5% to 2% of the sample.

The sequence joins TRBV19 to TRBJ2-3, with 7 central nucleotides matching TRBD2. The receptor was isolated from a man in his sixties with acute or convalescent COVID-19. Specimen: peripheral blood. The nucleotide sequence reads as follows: TGTGCCAGTAGTACCCGGACTAGAGGAGGGACCACAGATACGCAGTATTTT. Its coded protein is CASSTRTRGGTTDTQYF.